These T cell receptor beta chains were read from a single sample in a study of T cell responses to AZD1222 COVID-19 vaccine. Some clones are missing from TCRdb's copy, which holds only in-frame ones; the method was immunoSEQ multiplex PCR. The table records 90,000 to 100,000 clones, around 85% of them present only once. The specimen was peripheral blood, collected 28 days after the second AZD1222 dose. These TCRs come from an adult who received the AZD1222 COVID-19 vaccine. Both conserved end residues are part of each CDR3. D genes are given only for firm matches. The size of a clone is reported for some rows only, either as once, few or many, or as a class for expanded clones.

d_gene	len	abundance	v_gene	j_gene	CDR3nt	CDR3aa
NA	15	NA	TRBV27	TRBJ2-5	TGTGCCAGCAGTTCGACGACCCCTTATGGAGGGACCCAGTACTTC	CASSSTTPYGGTQYF
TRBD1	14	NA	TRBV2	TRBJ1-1	TGTGCCAGGGAATGGGGGACAGGGAACACTGAAGCTTTCTTT	CAREWGTGNTEAFF
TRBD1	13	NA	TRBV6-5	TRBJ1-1	TGTGCCAGCAGAGACAGGGGGAATACTGAAGCTTTCTTT	CASRDRGNTEAFF
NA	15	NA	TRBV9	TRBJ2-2	TGTGCCAGCAGCGTAGAGGGCCCCAGCAGAGGGGAGCTGTTTTTT	CASSVEGPSRGELFF
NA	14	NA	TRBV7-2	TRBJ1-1	TGTGCCAGCAGCTCCCGGTGGGATCGGACTGAAGCTTTCTTT	CASSSRWDRTEAFF
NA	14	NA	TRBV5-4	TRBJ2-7	TGTGCCAGCAGCCGACAAGATGGGGGTTACGAGCAGTACTTC	CASSRQDGGYEQYF
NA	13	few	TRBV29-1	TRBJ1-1	TGCAGCGTTTCTTTGGGGGCCTACACTGAAGCTTTCTTT	CSVSLGAYTEAFF
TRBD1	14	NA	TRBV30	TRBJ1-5	TGTGCCTGGAGAGGACAGGGGGCGGGATCGCCCCAGCATTTT	CAWRGQGAGSPQHF
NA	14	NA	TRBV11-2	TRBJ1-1	TGTGCCAGCAGCTTAGGGGGACACGTTACTGAAGCTTTCTTT	CASSLGGHVTEAFF
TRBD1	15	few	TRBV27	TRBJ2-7	TGTGCCAGCAGTTTATCCGGGACAGGGGCCTACGAGCAGTACTTC	CASSLSGTGAYEQYF
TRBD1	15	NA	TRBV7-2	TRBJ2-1	TGTGCCAGCAGCCCGGAGCAGGGGGCAGGTAATGAGCAGTTCTTC	CASSPEQGAGNEQFF